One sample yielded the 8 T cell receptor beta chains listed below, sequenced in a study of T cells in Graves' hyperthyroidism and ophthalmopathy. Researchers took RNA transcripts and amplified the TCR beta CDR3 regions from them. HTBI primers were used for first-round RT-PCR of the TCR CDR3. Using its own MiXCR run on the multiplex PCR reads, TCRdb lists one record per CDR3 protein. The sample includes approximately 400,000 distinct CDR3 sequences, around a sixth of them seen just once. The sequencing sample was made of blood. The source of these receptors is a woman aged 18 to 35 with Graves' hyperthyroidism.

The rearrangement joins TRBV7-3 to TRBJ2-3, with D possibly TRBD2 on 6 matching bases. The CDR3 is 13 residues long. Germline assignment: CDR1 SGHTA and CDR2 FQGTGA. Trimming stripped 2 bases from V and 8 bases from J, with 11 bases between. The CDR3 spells CASSLGVGGTQYF. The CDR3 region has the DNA TGTGCCAGCAGCTTAGGGGTGGGGGGTACGCAGTATTTT.

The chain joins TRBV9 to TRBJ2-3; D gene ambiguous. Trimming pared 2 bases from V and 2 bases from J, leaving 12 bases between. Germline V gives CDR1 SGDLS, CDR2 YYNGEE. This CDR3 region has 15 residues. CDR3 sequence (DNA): TGTGCCAGCAGCGTTTCCGCACAGAACACAGATACGCAGTATTTT. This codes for CASSVSAQNTDTQYF.

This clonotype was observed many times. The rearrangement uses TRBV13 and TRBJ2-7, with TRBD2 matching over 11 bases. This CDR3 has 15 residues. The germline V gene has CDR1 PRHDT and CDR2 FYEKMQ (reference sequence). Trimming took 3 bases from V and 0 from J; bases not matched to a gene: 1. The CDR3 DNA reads TGTGCCAGCAGCTTGGGACTAGCGGACTCCTACGAGCAGTACTTC. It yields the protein CASSLGLADSYEQYF.

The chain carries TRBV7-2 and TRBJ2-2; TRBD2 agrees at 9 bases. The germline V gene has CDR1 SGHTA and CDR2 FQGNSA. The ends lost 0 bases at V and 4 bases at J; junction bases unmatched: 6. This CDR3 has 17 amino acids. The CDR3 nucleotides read TGTGCCAGCAGCTTAGCTGGCGGGAGGGCCGGCACCGGGGAGCTGTTTTTT. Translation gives CASSLAGGRAGTGELFF.

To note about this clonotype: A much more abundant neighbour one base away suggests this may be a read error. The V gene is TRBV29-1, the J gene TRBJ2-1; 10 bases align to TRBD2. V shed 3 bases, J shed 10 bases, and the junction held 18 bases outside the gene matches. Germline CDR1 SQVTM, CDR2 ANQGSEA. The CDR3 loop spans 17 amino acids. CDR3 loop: CSVDVDSGASGSWEQFF. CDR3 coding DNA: TGCAGCGTTGATGTGGACTCCGGGGCTAGCGGGAGTTGGGAGCAGTTCTTC.

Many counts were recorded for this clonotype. The CDR3 protein is CASSSLAGSSYEQYF. In nucleotides, the CDR3 is TGTGCCAGCAGTTCCTTAGCGGGTTCCTCCTACGAGCAGTACTTC. This sequence joins TRBV6-2 or TRBV6-3 and TRBJ2-7, with 7 bases identical to TRBD2. CDR3 length equals 15 residues. Germline trimming cut 4 bases from V and 0 bases from J; bases unmatched to any gene: 6. In germline, CDR1 is MNHEY, CDR2 SVGEGT.

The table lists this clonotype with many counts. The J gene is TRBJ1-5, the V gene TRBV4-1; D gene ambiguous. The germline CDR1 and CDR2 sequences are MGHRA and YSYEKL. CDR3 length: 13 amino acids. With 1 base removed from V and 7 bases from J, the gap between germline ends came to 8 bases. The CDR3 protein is CASSQASRQPQHF. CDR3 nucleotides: TGCGCCAGCAGCCAAGCTTCCAGACAGCCCCAGCATTTT.

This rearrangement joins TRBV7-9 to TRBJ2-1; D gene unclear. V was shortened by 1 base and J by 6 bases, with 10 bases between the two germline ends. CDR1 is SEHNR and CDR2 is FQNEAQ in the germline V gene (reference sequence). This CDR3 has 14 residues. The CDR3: CASSLEVGPNEQFF. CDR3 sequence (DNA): TGTGCCAGCAGCTTAGAAGTAGGCCCCAATGAGCAGTTCTTC.